These 25 T cell receptor beta chains came from one sample sequenced in a study of PD-1 blockade in classical Hodgkin lymphoma. Noted time point: cycle 4 day 1 (C4D1), after five to seven weeks of nivolumab. Each of the patients experienced relapse following autologous stem cell transplantation, and their brentuximab vedotin exposure differed. TCRdb keeps only in-frame clones here, not all; method: immunoSEQ multiplex PCR. The data contain approximately 96,000 clones, approximately 94% of them seen just once; the ten biggest clones take up roughly 2.1%. Material: peripheral blood mononuclear cells (PBMCs), obtained before the fourth cycle of nivolumab. These receptors were obtained from a human donor with classical Hodgkin lymphoma.

CDR3 nucleotide sequence: TGTGCCAGCAGTTTATTACTAGCGGGGGAGTACAATGAGCAGTTCTTC. Its protein is CASSLLLAGEYNEQFF. The gene calls are TRBV27 and TRBJ2-1; 11 bases agree with TRBD2. The CDR3 runs to 16 residues. V trimming: 1 base; J trimming: 4 bases; junction bases outside the gene matches: 3. Per the germline V gene, CDR1 is MNHEY and CDR2 is SMNVEV (reference sequence).

The CDR3 region is CASSPTSGGREQFF. Written as DNA, the CDR3 is TGTGCCAGTAGTCCCACTAGCGGAGGAAGGGAGCAGTTCTTC. This sequence joins TRBV19 and TRBJ2-1; 8 bases match TRBD2. Germline V gives CDR1 LNHDA, CDR2 SQIVND (reference sequence). The CDR3 consists of 14 residues. V lost 5 bases to trimming and J lost 10 bases; unmatched junction nucleotides: 10.

J is TRBJ1-4 and V is TRBV5-6; D is undetermined. Germline CDR1 SGHDT, CDR2 YYEEEE. V lost 1 base and J lost 0, with 4 bases in between. This CDR3 spans 14 amino acids. CDR3 protein: CASSLYATNEKLFF. CDR3 in DNA: TGTGCCAGCAGCTTGTATGCAACTAATGAAAAACTGTTTTTT.

This chain joins TRBV19 and TRBJ1-4; 7 nucleotides match TRBD1. From germline, CDR1 is LNHDA and CDR2 SQIVND (reference sequence). CDR3 length: 14 amino acids. V dropped 3 bases and J dropped 7; count of bases not matched to a gene: 5. The CDR3 nucleotides are TGTGCCAGTAGTATGTTAGGGGGCGGTGAAAAACTGTTTTTT. Translation gives CASSMLGGGEKLFF.

V and J are TRBV9 and TRBJ1-2; 7 nucleotides align to TRBD1. V lost 0 bases and J lost 8; bases outside the gene matches: 13. The V gene's germline CDR1 is SGDLS and CDR2 YYNGEE. The CDR3 spans 16 residues. Here the CDR3 reads CASSVVDDRDWQGYTF. The CDR3 nucleotides are TGTGCCAGCAGCGTAGTGGACGACAGGGATTGGCAAGGCTACACCTTC. Full variable domain (remainder filled in from reference TRBV9 and TRBJ1-2): DSGVTQTPKHLITATGQRVTLRCSPRSGDLSVYWYQQSLDQGLQFLIQYYNGEERAKGNILERFSAQQFPDLHSELNLSSLELGDSALYFCASSVVDDRDWQGYTFGSGTRLTVV.

Here the CDR3 DNA reads TGCAGCGTTGTAGCAGGGTTCTCTGGGGCCAACGTCCTGACTTTC. As protein: CSVVAGFSGANVLTF. The chain combines TRBV29-1 with TRBJ2-6, with D tentatively TRBD1 (5 bases). The V gene lost 4 bases and the J gene lost 0 bases, with 10 bases spanning the gap. The CDR3 has 15 residues. The V gene's germline CDR1 is SQVTM and CDR2 ANQGSEA.

The chain couples TRBV27 to TRBJ1-1; 7 bases line up with TRBD1. Germline lookup yields CDR1 MNHEY and CDR2 SMNVEV (reference sequence). The V and J ends lost 1 base and 6 bases, in that order; junction bases with no gene match: 11. CDR3 length: 16 residues. DNA of the CDR3: TGTGCCAGCAGTTTATTTATCGGACAGGCTAGACCTGAAGCTTTCTTT. It codes for CASSLFIGQARPEAFF.

The chain recombines TRBV5-6 with TRBJ1-2, with D unclear. CDR1 and CDR2 from the germline V gene are SGHDT and YYEEEE. There are 13 residues in the CDR3. Trimming removed 4 bases at V and 3 bases at J, with 10 bases between. CDR3 residues: CASSPTAHYGYTF. The CDR3, as DNA: TGTGCCAGCAGCCCTACCGCCCACTATGGCTACACCTTC. The whole variable domain, filled in from reference TRBV5-6 and TRBJ1-2, reads DAGVTQSPTHLIKTRGQQVTLRCSPKSGHDTVSWYQQALGQGPQFIFQYYEEEERQRGNFPDRFSGHQFPNYSSELNVNALLLGDSALYLCASSPTAHYGYTFGSGTRLTVV.

This chain uses TRBV9 with TRBJ2-5, with 7 bases aligning to TRBD1. CDR3 length equals 16 residues. CDR1 is SGDLS, CDR2 YYNGEE, per germline. The V segment lost 0 bases and the J segment 5 bases; nucleotides outside the gene matches: 10. The CDR3 reads CASSVGGRGYTETQYF. The CDR3 nucleotides are TGTGCCAGCAGCGTAGGTGGCAGGGGGTATACGGAGACCCAGTACTTC.

The chain combines TRBV7-9 with TRBJ2-3; 10 bases map to TRBD2. There are 17 residues in the CDR3. Germline-derived CDR1 and CDR2 are SEHNR and FQNEAQ (reference sequence). After removal of 11 bases from V and 4 bases from J, the junction contained 18 bases not matched to a gene. The CDR3 sequence: CADSSIVAGGLADTQYF. CDR3 nucleotides: TGTGCCGACAGCAGCATCGTAGCGGGAGGTCTAGCAGATACGCAGTATTTT.

The chain is built from TRBV5-1 and TRBJ2-3; 9 bases are shared with TRBD2. J gave up 1 base and V 6 bases, and 3 bases lay outside the gene matches. This CDR3 is built from 14 residues. Germline CDR1 SGHRS, CDR2 YFSETQ. CDR3 DNA: TGCGCCAGCACTGTAGCGGGAGGCACAGATACGCAGTATTTT. Protein sequence: CASTVAGGTDTQYF.

Only one count was recorded for this clone. The gene calls are TRBV19 and TRBJ2-3; 7 bases map to TRBD2. This CDR3 is built from 13 residues. Germline trimming cut 9 bases from V and 5 bases from J; bases unmatched to any gene: 8. Germline loops: CDR1 LNHDA, CDR2 SQIVND (reference sequence). CDR3 DNA sequence: TGTGCCAGCCGGGCTGCGGGGGAAGATACGCAGTATTTT. Residues: CASRAAGEDTQYF.

This clone has only one observation. The CDR3 protein is CSVGGAGELFF. The CDR3 DNA reads as TGCAGCGTTGGGGGGGCCGGGGAGCTGTTTTTT. The genes are TRBV29-1 and TRBJ2-2; D possibly corresponds to TRBD2 (6 bases). Germline-derived CDR1 and CDR2 are SQVTM and ANQGSEA. V dropped 4 bases and J dropped 6 bases, with 6 bases sitting between them. There are 11 residues in the CDR3.

A remark on this clone: The junction departs from the called germline gene at one end, perhaps through a read error. This sequence joins TRBV28 and TRBJ2-5; D possibly uses TRBD1 or TRBD2 (7 bases each). The germline CDR1 and CDR2 sequences are MDHEN and SYDVKM. The CDR3 runs 17 residues. The DNA of the CDR3 is TGTGCCAGCAGTTCCCTCGGCAGGGGGGGAAACCAACAGACCCAGTACTTC. Translation: CASSSLGRGGNQQTQYF.

This clone was seen a handful of times. The chain recombines TRBV6-5 with TRBJ1-2, with D unresolved. This CDR3 has 13 residues. V lost 5 bases and J 6 bases, leaving 13 bases between the germline ends. From germline, CDR1 is MNHEY and CDR2 SVGAGI. CDR3 coding DNA: TGTGCCAGCAGTGCGATTACCACGAATGGCTACACCTTC. Translation gives CASSAITTNGYTF.

This chain uses TRBV19 with TRBJ1-1, with D uncertain. CDR1 is LNHDA, CDR2 SQIVND, per germline (reference sequence). The CDR3 covers 15 residues. Trimming removed 5 bases at V and 4 bases at J, with 17 bases between. CDR3 in amino acids: CASSPRGIMATEAFF. CDR3 in DNA: TGTGCCAGTAGTCCTCGGGGAATCATGGCCACTGAAGCTTTCTTT.

The chain couples TRBV4-1 to TRBJ2-7; 9 positions match TRBD1. CDR1 is MGHRA and CDR2 is YSYEKL in the germline V gene. The CDR3 runs to 17 residues. J was trimmed by 2 bases and V by 5 bases; bases with no gene match: 13. CDR3 loop: CASSRTGDTGPTYEQYF. DNA for the CDR3: TGCGCCAGCAGCAGGACAGGGGACACGGGACCCACCTACGAGCAGTACTTC.

This sequence joins TRBV30 and TRBJ2-1, with 9 nucleotides matching TRBD1. CDR3 size: 15 residues. Germline loops: CDR1 GTSNPN, CDR2 SVGIG (reference sequence). Germline trimming cut 0 bases from V and 3 bases from J; bases unmatched to any gene: 3. The CDR3 nucleotides are TGTGCCTGGAGTGTAAGGGACAGGGTCTACAATGAGCAGTTCTTC. It encodes CAWSVRDRVYNEQFF.

The sample holds one count of this clone. The V gene is TRBV29-1, the J gene TRBJ1-1, with 8 nucleotides matching TRBD1. From germline, CDR1 is SQVTM and CDR2 ANQGSEA. CDR3 length: 12 residues. The trim removed 7 bases at V and 1 base at J, leaving 2 bases unmatched. The CDR3, as DNA: TGCAGCGGGGACAGGCAGAACACTGAAGCTTTCTTT. Amino acid sequence: CSGDRQNTEAFF.

This chain links TRBV11-1 with TRBJ2-5; D not resolved. The CDR3 loop spans 14 amino acids. CDR1 and CDR2 from the germline V gene are SGHAT and FQDESV (reference sequence). V was clipped by 1 base and J by 2 bases, with 8 bases between them. CDR3 sequence (DNA): TGTGCCAGCAGCTTAGGCTACGTTCAAGAGACCCAGTACTTC. It is translated as CASSLGYVQETQYF.

This clone was recorded once. V usage is TRBV9 and J usage is TRBJ1-4; D gene ambiguous. Deletions cut 3 bases from V and 12 bases from J, with 21 bases between. Germline V gene sequence: CDR1 SGDLS, CDR2 YYNGEE. The CDR3 consists of 15 residues. Here the CDR3 DNA reads TGTGCCAGCAGCGGAGAAGCTTCAGGCGACGGGGAACTGTTTTTT. Protein: CASSGEASGDGELFF.

This clone has only one observation. The chain carries TRBV5-1 and TRBJ1-3; D is unclear. This CDR3 comprises 11 residues. Trimming took off 9 bases at V and 1 base at J, with 5 bases between the two ends. The V gene's germline CDR1 is SGHRS and CDR2 YFSETQ. CDR3: CATGSGNTIYF. The CDR3 nucleotides read TGCGCCACCGGATCTGGAAACACCATATATTTT.

The chain is built from TRBV18 and TRBJ2-1, with 12 bases aligning to TRBD2. Per the germline V gene, CDR1 is KGHSH and CDR2 is LQKENI. V shed 8 bases, J shed 6 bases, and the junction held 5 bases outside the gene matches. This CDR3 region has 14 residues. CDR3 sequence: CASGRLAGANEQFF. CDR3 sequence (DNA): TGTGCCAGCGGTAGACTAGCGGGAGCCAATGAGCAGTTCTTC.

This chain joins TRBV28 and TRBJ2-5; 8 positions agree with TRBD2. J gave up 5 bases and V 3 bases, and 11 bases lay outside the gene matches. Germline CDR1 is MDHEN and CDR2 is SYDVKM. The CDR3 contains 16 residues. DNA of the CDR3: TGTGCCAGCAGTTTCCCAAAGAGGACTAGCCTTGAGACCCAGTACTTC. Translating gives CASSFPKRTSLETQYF. Based on the CDR3 plus reference TRBV28 and TRBJ2-5, the full variable domain is DVKVTQSSRYLVKRTGEKVFLECVQDMDHENMFWYRQDPGLGLRLIYFSYDVKMKEKGDIPEGYSVSREKKERFSLILESASTNQTSMYLCASSFPKRTSLETQYFGPGTRLLVL.

This rearrangement joins TRBV27 to TRBJ1-1; D gene unclear. The CDR3 is 17 amino acids. Germline CDR1 reads MNHEY; CDR2 reads SMNVEV (reference sequence). With 0 bases removed from V and 4 bases from J, the gap between germline ends came to 18 bases. CDR3 loop: CASSLSIQPAPLTEAFF. The CDR3 region has the DNA TGTGCCAGCAGTTTATCGATACAGCCGGCTCCTCTCACTGAAGCTTTCTTT.